This T cell receptor (beta chain) was recovered during a study of early T cells in non-severe SARS-CoV-2 infection (dated by TCRdb to the early 2020s). Study-level background: TCR sequencing used bulk RNA from unsorted whole blood, so alpha and beta chains could not be paired.

Overall study outcomes, separate from this receptor: VDJdb matching was skewed toward anti-spike CD8 responses and likely underestimated virus-specific expansions, missing private and CD4 specificities.

Receptor libraries were prepared by 5' RACE. The reads were generated on a NextSeq 500. Unique molecular identifiers were attached to individual cDNA molecules in the TCR library protocol so that sequencing error and PCR bias could be corrected. Both TCR alpha and beta chains were sequenced, and tight co-correlation was observed between alpha and beta sequence abundances in each sample. In the source study's methods: Decombinator V4 was used to perform V gene, J gene and CDR3 annotation of TCR sequences. Expanded TCRs were defined as changing significantly between any two time points under a Poisson model with p below 0.0001. TCR abundances were normalised to the total number of TCRs sequenced per sample and were expressed as counts per million. A search of VDJdb, accessed on 1 November 2021, was run for TCRs annotated to CMV, EBV and SARS-CoV-2, with TCRs annotated for multiple antigens excluded. The raw public reads went through TCRdb reprocessing: fastp at Q25, MiXCR clone calling, in-frame beta chains kept. Every entry covers one CDR3 protein and lists the most common genes and DNA from its rows. Here the V and J calls rest on TCRdb's processing, not on the authors' analysis. The sample table contains around 30,000 distinct CDR3 sequences; only one count was recorded for roughly 6% of them. Together, the top ten hold roughly 22% of the sample.

A case-control design nested within a healthcare worker cohort in London, UK, was used, with weekly nasopharyngeal swab PCR tests and blood sampling performed. Healthcare workers were recruited between 23 and 31 March 2020, during the week of the UK lockdown, and were followed weekly for up to roughly 16 weeks. This clonotype has at least ten counts. Its binding antigen is unknown. Base quality data are lacking; no much larger clone is found one base away. The TCR was taken from an adult who was a healthcare worker with PCR-confirmed SARS-CoV-2 infection or an uninfected control (not recorded which). Sequencing input: whole blood.

The DNA sequence is given as TGTGCCAGCAGCTTAGCTGGGGGGGGACAGAACACTGAAGCTTTCTTT. Protein translation: CASSLAGGGQNTEAFF. The sequence joins TRBV5-5 to TRBJ1-1; TRBD1 is perhaps the D gene, given 6 matching bases. Deletion took 2 bases off V and 1 base off J, with a span of 15 bases between the germline ends. The CDR3 runs 16 amino acids, cysteine and phenylalanine included. Only the CDR3 part of the read is kept: 48 bases, read in frame from the first base. Looking up the germline V gene (reference sequence) yields CDR1 SGHKS and CDR2 YYEKEE.